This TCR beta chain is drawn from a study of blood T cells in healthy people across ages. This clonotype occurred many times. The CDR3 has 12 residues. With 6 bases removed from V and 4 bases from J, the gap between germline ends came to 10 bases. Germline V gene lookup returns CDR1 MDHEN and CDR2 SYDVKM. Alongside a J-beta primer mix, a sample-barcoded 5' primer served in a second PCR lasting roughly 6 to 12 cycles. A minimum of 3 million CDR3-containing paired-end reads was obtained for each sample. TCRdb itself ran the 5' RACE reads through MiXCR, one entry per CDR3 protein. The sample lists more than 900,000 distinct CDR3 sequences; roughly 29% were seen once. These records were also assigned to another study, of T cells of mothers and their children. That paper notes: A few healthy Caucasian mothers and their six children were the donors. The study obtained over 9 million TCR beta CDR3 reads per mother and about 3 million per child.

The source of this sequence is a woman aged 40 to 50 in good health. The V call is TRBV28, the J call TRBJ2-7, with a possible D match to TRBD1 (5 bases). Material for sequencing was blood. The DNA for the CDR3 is TGTGCCAGCAGGACGCAGGGTTACGAGCAGTACTTC. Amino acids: CASRTQGYEQYF.